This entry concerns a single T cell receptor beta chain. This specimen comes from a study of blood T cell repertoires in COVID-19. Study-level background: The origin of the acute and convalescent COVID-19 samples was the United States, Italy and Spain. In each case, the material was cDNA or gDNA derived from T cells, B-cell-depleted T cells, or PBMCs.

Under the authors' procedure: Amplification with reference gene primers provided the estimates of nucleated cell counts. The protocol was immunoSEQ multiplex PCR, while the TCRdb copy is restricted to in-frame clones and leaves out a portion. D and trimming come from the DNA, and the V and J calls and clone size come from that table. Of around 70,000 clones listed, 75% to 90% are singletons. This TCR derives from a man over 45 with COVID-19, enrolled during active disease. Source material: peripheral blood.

The CDR3, as DNA: TGTGCCAGCAGCGTGGAGGACAGGGGAATAACAGATACGCAGTATTTT. Translated, it gives CASSVEDRGITDTQYF. This chain connects TRBV9 to TRBJ2-3, with TRBD1 matching over 9 bases. This CDR3 spans 16 amino acids. After removal of 2 bases from V and 3 bases from J, the junction contained 7 bases not matched to a gene. Germline V gene lookup returns CDR1 SGDLS and CDR2 YYNGEE.